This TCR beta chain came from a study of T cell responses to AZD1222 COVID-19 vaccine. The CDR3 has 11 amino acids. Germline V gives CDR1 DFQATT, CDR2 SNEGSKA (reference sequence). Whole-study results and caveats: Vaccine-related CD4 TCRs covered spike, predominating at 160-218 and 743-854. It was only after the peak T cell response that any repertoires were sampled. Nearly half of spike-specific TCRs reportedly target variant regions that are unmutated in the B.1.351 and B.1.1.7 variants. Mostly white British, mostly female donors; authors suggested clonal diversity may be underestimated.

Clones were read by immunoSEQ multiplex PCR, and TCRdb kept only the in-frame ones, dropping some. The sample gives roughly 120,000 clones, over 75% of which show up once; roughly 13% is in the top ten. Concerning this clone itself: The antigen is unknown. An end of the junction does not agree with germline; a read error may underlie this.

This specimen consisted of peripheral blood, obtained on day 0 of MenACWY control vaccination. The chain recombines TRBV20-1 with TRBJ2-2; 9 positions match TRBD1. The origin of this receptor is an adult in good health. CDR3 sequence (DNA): TGCAGTGCTCCATGGACAGGGGAGCTGCCCTTT. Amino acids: CSAPWTGELPF.